Listed here is a single T cell receptor beta chain. Its antigen is undetermined. CDR1 LGHNA and CDR2 YSLEER come from the germline V gene. The CDR3 extends over 17 amino acids. V dropped 0 bases and J dropped 9 bases, with 21 bases sitting between them. Assay: immunoSEQ multiplex PCR; the TCRdb copy retains only in-frame clones and omits some. This table has approximately 65,000 clones, approximately 86% appearing once. The data stem from a study of lymphopenia after photon versus proton radiotherapy. Study-level findings and limits: A bigger post-nadir fall in TCR diversity correlated inversely with survival time in deceased patients.

The sequence derives from a man older than 75 with esophageal cancer. The chain links TRBV4-3 to TRBJ2-1; possibly TRBD2 for D (5 bases). The sequenced sample was peripheral blood, obtained from a patient treated with proton-based radiotherapy. The CDR3 sequence: CASSQDIIREPFVEQFF. The CDR3 DNA follows: TGCGCCAGCAGCCAAGATATTATCCGGGAACCATTCGTTGAGCAGTTCTTC.